A selection of T cell receptor beta chains follows, all from one sample in a study of tumor-infiltrating lymphocytes in localized non-small cell lung cancer. Libraries were prepared by immunoSEQ multiplex PCR; TCRdb keeps only in-frame clonotypes and omits some of them. The sample has around 23,000 clones, approximately 73% seen once. Sample: lung tumor tissue. These receptors came from a human donor with non-small cell lung cancer. Each CDR3 is given with its conserved first and last residue. The order of the fields is J gene, D gene, clone size, V gene, CDR3 DNA, CDR3 protein. The D gene is left open where the match is weak. Rows may omit the clone size; those that give it use once, few, many or a size class.

>TRBJ1-1|TRBD1|.|TRBV7-8
TGTGCCAGCAGCTTAGTGCGGCAGGGGGACACTGAAGCTTTCTTT
CASSLVRQGDTEAFF
>TRBJ2-2|.|.|TRBV9
TGTGCCAGCAGCGTAAGTGGGGGGAACACCGGGGAGCTGTTTTTT
CASSVSGGNTGELFF
>TRBJ2-3|TRBD1|.|TRBV6-1
TGTGCCAGCAGTGAACCGGGACAGGGTTCAGATACGCAGTATTTT
CASSEPGQGSDTQYF
>TRBJ1-3|.|once|TRBV10-3
TGTGCCATCAGTGAGTCGAAGGGGGTCCTCTCTGGAAACACCATATATTTT
CAISESKGVLSGNTIYF
>TRBJ2-7|.|.|TRBV9
TGTGCCAGCAGCGGACTACAGGGCTACGAGCAGTACTTC
CASSGLQGYEQYF
>TRBJ2-1|TRBD2|.|TRBV10-3
TGTGCCATCGCTGGTAGCGGGGGGGCACATGAGCAGTTCTTC
CAIAGSGGAHEQFF
>TRBJ2-7|TRBD1|.|TRBV4-3
TGCGCCAGCAGCCAAGGGACAGGTGATTACGAGCAGTACTTC
CASSQGTGDYEQYF
>TRBJ2-5|.|.|TRBV5-5
TGTGCCAGCAGCTTGGCCGGTCAGCAAGAGACCCAGTACTTC
CASSLAGQQETQYF
>TRBJ1-2|.|once|TRBV27
TGTGCCAGCAGTGGGGAACAGGGCATAGGGGGCTACACCTTC
CASSGEQGIGGYTF
>TRBJ1-2|.|.|TRBV5-1
TGCGCCAGCAGCTGGCGGGACTCGGATGGCTACACCTTC
CASSWRDSDGYTF
>TRBJ1-1|.|once|TRBV30
TGTGCCTGGAGTGAAGGGCAACTAGGACGAGCTTTCTTT
CAWSEGQLGRAFF
>TRBJ1-2|.|.|TRBV28
TGTGCCAGCAGTTTCGTACCCAGGGTTAATGGCTACACCTTC
CASSFVPRVNGYTF
>TRBJ1-2|.|once|TRBV5-6
TGTGCCAGCAGCTTGGTCGGCCCCGGTGGCTACACCTTC
CASSLVGPGGYTF
>TRBJ1-1|.|.|TRBV29-1
TGCAGCGCCCCGAGGCACGGCGGGAACACTGAAGCTTTCTTT
CSAPRHGGNTEAFF
>TRBJ2-7|.|few|TRBV10-1
TGCGCCAGCAGTGATCAGGAGAGCTCCTACGAGCAGTACTTC
CASSDQESSYEQYF
>TRBJ2-3|.|.|TRBV2
TGTGCCAGCAGTGTTAGGACTGGCACAGATACGCAGTATTTT
CASSVRTGTDTQYF
>TRBJ2-2|.|once|TRBV18
TGTGCCAGCTCACCAAGTCAGGGAGGCACCGGGGAGCTGTTTTTT
CASSPSQGGTGELFF
>TRBJ1-1|.|.|TRBV6-1
TGTGCCAGCTCGTGGCGGACTGAAGCTTTCTTT
CASSWRTEAFF
>TRBJ1-2|.|.|TRBV5-1
TGCGCCAGCAGTTCAGACTTAGAGGGCTACACCTTC
CASSSDLEGYTF
>TRBJ2-7|.|once|TRBV5-3
TGTGCCAGAAGCTTCGCTAGCCACGAGCAGTACTTC
CARSFASHEQYF
>TRBJ1-4|.|.|TRBV5-1
TGCGCCAGCAGCGCCCTCGTCGGGGCTGGTGAAAAACTGTTTTTT
CASSALVGAGEKLFF
>TRBJ2-3|TRBD2|.|TRBV25-1
TGTGCCAGCCGACTAGCGGGGGGTAGCACAGATACGCAGTATTTT
CASRLAGGSTDTQYF
>TRBJ1-3|.|large|TRBV6-1
TGTGCCAGCAGTGAAGGACCTTCCTCTGGAAACACCATATATTTT
CASSEGPSSGNTIYF
>TRBJ2-2|TRBD1|.|TRBV12-5
TGTGCTAGTGCGGGGACAGGGGGCACCGGGGAGCTGTTTTTT
CASAGTGGTGELFF
>TRBJ1-1|.|few|TRBV5-4
TGTGCCAGCAGCGGGAAGACAGGGAACACTGAAGCTTTCTTT
CASSGKTGNTEAFF
>TRBJ2-2|.|.|TRBV10-1
TGCGCCAGCACTGTCGGGGGAACCGGGGAGCTGTTTTTT
CASTVGGTGELFF
>TRBJ2-7|.|.|TRBV29-1
TGCAGCGTTGAAGAATACCGTCTGCAGTACTTC
CSVEEYRLQYF
>TRBJ1-4|.|.|TRBV6-5
TGTGCCAGCAGCGGGACCCGAGGGCATGAAAAACTGTTTTTT
CASSGTRGHEKLFF
>TRBJ1-1|TRBD1|.|TRBV9
TGTGCCAGCAGCGTAGAGGGGGGGCCCGGGACAGGCGCGGGGACTGAAGCTTTCTTT
CASSVEGGPGTGAGTEAFF
>TRBJ1-1|.|few|TRBV18
TGTGCCAGCTCAAGACAAAATCAGGAGAACACTGAAGCTTTCTTT
CASSRQNQENTEAFF
>TRBJ2-4|.|.|TRBV11-1
TGTGCCAGCAGCTCACCGGGACTAGCCAAAAACATTCAGTACTTC
CASSSPGLAKNIQYF
>TRBJ2-2|.|.|TRBV10-3
TGTGCCATCAGTGAGGGGGGGGCCCACACCGGGGAGCTGTTTTTT
CAISEGGAHTGELFF
>TRBJ1-1|TRBD1|.|TRBV5-8
TGTGCCAGCAGCAAAGGGGGGACAGCTGAAGCTTTCTTT
CASSKGGTAEAFF
>TRBJ2-7|TRBD1|.|TRBV7-2
TGTGCCAGCAGCTTAGTCAGGGGGCGTGACGAGCAGTACTTC
CASSLVRGRDEQYF
>TRBJ2-7|TRBD2|few|TRBV18
TGTGCCAGCTCACCAAGTCTAGCGGGGGACTACGAGCAGTACTTC
CASSPSLAGDYEQYF
>TRBJ1-1|.|few|TRBV12-5
TGTGCTAGTGGGCCCTATTATGGAGGGCTGAACACTGAAGCTTTCTTT
CASGPYYGGLNTEAFF
>TRBJ2-5|TRBD2|.|TRBV13
TGTGCCAGCAGCTTAGCTAGCGGGGTATCTGGAGAGACCCAGTACTTC
CASSLASGVSGETQYF
>TRBJ1-6|.|.|TRBV19
TGTGCCAGTAGTATAGCGCGCCATAATTCACCCCTCCACTTT
CASSIARHNSPLHF
>TRBJ1-2|.|.|TRBV14
TGTGCCAGCCCGTATGGCTATGGCTACACCTTC
CASPYGYGYTF
>TRBJ1-2|.|.|TRBV7-2
TGTGCCAGCGGCCCGGAATGGTATGACGGCTACACCTTC
CASGPEWYDGYTF
>TRBJ2-7|TRBD1|few|TRBV27
TGTGCCAGCTGGCCCGGGACAGGGAGGGGCGAGCAGTACTTC
CASWPGTGRGEQYF
>TRBJ1-6|.|.|TRBV5-1
TGCGCCAGCAGCCTATACGGGACACCCTTTTGGGATTCACCCCTCCACTTT
CASSLYGTPFWDSPLHF
>TRBJ1-1|.|.|TRBV6-1
TGTGCCAGCAGGTTCAGAGGAGATGGGACTGAAGCTTTCTTT
CASRFRGDGTEAFF
>TRBJ2-7|.|once|TRBV10-3
TGTGCCATCAGTGACCTAGTTAGCGAGCAGTACTTC
CAISDLVSEQYF
>TRBJ1-2|.|.|TRBV12-5
TGTGCTAGTGCCGCCCCAAGGGGTCGGAATGGCTACACCTTC
CASAAPRGRNGYTF
>TRBJ1-3|TRBD1|once|TRBV18
TGTGCCAGCTCGCAACAAGGACAGGGGGTCTTTGGAAACACCATATATTTT
CASSQQGQGVFGNTIYF
>TRBJ2-7|TRBD1|.|TRBV6-1
TGTGCCAGCAGTGAAATTTGGGTGGGGACAGGGTTCCACGAGCAGTACTTC
CASSEIWVGTGFHEQYF
>TRBJ1-2|.|once|TRBV4-1
TGCGCCAGCAGCCCCGATCCCGGGACATTGAGGGTTGGCTACACCTTC
CASSPDPGTLRVGYTF
>TRBJ1-2|TRBD1|.|TRBV12-5
TGTGCTAGTGCCGGGGACAGCGGCTATGGCTACACCTTC
CASAGDSGYGYTF
>TRBJ1-6|.|.|TRBV7-2
TGTGCCAGCAGCTTATTAGGCTCACCCCTCCACTTT
CASSLLGSPLHF